This T cell receptor beta chain emerged from a study of Ad26.COV2.S vaccination and SARS-CoV-2 variants. V was pared by 2 bases and J by 2 bases, with 11 bases between. CDR3 length equals 14 residues. Per germline, CDR1 SGHRS and CDR2 YFSETQ. Some clones are missing from TCRdb's copy, which holds only in-frame ones; the method was immunoSEQ multiplex PCR. This table has hundreds of thousands of clones, more than 70% appearing once. Treatment: some 19 received Ad26.COV2.S at low or high dose, single or two shots; about 5 received placebo; per-sample allocation not given. It was on day 63 after the first vaccine or placebo injection that samples were taken. This adult donor, from Boston, was 18-55 years old.

The source of this sequence is a person aged 18 to 65 who received the Ad26.COV2.S COVID-19 vaccine or a placebo. This chain connects TRBV5-1 to TRBJ2-7; D may be TRBD2 (7 bases). The material sequenced was peripheral blood, taken in a trial of Ad26.COV2.S vaccine versus placebo. The CDR3 nucleotides are TGCGCCAGCAGCTTTCAGGGGACTACCTACGAGCAGTACTTC. Protein product: CASSFQGTTYEQYF.